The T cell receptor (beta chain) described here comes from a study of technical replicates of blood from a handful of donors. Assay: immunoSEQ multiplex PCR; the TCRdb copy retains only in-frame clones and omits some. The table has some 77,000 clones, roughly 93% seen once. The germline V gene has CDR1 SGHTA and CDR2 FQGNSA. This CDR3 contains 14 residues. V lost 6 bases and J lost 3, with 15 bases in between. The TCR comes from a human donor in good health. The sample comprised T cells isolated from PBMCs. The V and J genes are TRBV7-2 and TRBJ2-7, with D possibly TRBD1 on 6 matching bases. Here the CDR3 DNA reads TGTGCCAGCAGTAACGGACAGTTTTTCTACGAGCAGTACTTC. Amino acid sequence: CASSNGQFFYEQYF.